The sequence of this TCR beta chain was determined in a study of shared clonotypes between healthy human individuals. Study in general: The donor group consisted of a couple of women and a few men, aged 18 to 49.

Replicate PCRs for sorted subsets used 200 to 250 ng DNA; this equaled 25,000 to 30,000 T cell genomes. Data came from immunoSEQ multiplex PCR; TCRdb stores just in-frame clones and leaves some out. The sample yields fewer than 2.5 million clones, over 85% seen once. Study results and caveats: Depth of sequencing was expected to influence donor clonotype sharing. Compared with memory subsets, naive subsets generally had larger estimated richness.

Of note for this clone: Its matching antigen is unknown.

V lost 6 bases, J lost 5 bases, and 11 bases stayed unmatched. Per germline, CDR1 MNHNS and CDR2 SASEGT. The CDR3 runs 15 residues. The chain carries TRBV6-1 and TRBJ1-2; 8 bases are shared with TRBD1. The clonotype originates from a young man in good health. Some clones in this sample may be carry-over from other donors' samples. The sample was naive CD4+ T cells from PBMCs. Subset noted: CD45RA+ positively selected. The CDR3 region is CASRIGTGSPYGYTF. CDR3 nucleotides: TGTGCCAGCAGGATCGGGACAGGCTCTCCTTATGGCTACACCTTC.